This T cell receptor (beta chain) was retrieved from a study of shared clonotypes between healthy human individuals. Study background: Samples came from a couple of female and a few male donors aged 18 to 49. Study-level results: An anticipated effect of sequencing depth on clonotype sharing among donors was recognized.

Sequenced by immunoSEQ multiplex PCR; TCRdb stores in-frame clones only, minus some. This sample carries about 2.1 million clones, about 93% of them seen once, and the ten largest clones take about 1.7%. Terminally differentiated effector memory CD45RA+ cells were excluded from the naive CD8 cells, which were CD45RO-negative and positively selected for CCR7. Of note for this clone: Its antigen is still unknown.

The TCR comes from a man aged 18 to 35 in good health. Some clones in this sample may be carry-over from other donors' samples. The sequenced sample consisted of naive CD8+ T cells from PBMCs.

CDR3 region: CASSLARGRVTGELFF. In nucleotides, the CDR3 is TGTGCCAGCAGCTTAGCGCGCGGGAGGGTCACCGGGGAGCTGTTTTTT. V usage is TRBV11-2 and J usage is TRBJ2-2; TRBD2 agrees at 9 bases. Germline V gene sequence: CDR1 SGHAT, CDR2 FQNNGV. The CDR3 sequence is 16 residues long. V lost 1 base and J lost 4; bases outside the gene matches: 4.